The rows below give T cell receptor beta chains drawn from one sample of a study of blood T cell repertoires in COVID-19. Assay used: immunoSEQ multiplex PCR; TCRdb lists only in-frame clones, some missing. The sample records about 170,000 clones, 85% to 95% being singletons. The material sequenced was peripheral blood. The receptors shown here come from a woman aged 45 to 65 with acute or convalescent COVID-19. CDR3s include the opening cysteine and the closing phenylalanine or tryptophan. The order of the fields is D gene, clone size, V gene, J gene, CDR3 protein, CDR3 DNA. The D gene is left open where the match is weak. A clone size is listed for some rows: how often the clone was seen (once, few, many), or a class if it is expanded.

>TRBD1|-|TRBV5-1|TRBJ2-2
CASSPGTANTGELFF
TGCGCCAGCAGCCCCGGGACAGCGAACACCGGGGAGCTGTTTTTT
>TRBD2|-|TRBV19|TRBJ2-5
CATHGGGETQYF
TGTGCCACCCACGGCGGGGGGGAGACCCAGTACTTC
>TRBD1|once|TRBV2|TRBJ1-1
CAQGAEAFF
TGTGCTCAGGGGGCAGAAGCTTTCTTT
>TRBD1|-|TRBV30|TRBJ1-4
CAWSVGTGILGEKLFF
TGTGCCTGGAGTGTAGGGACAGGGATCCTGGGAGAAAAACTGTTTTTT
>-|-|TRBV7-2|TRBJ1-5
CASSPQGDQPQHF
TGTGCCAGCAGCCCACAGGGAGATCAGCCCCAGCATTTT
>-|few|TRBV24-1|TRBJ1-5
CATSDYSNQPQHF
TGTGCCACCAGTGACTATAGCAATCAGCCCCAGCATTTT
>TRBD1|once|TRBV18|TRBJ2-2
CASSLGQGAGELFF
TGTGCCAGCTCACTGGGACAGGGCGCCGGGGAGCTGTTTTTT
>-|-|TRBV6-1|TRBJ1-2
CASSESNKRGGYTF
TGTGCCAGCAGTGAATCCAACAAAAGGGGCGGCTACACCTTC
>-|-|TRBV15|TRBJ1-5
CATSRDPGGNQPQHF
TGTGCCACCAGCAGAGATCCTGGAGGCAATCAGCCCCAGCATTTT
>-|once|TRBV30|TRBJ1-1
CAWSVLSGFQAFF
TGTGCCTGGAGTGTACTCTCGGGGTTCCAAGCTTTCTTT
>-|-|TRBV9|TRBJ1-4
CASSVGAQAEKLFF
TGTGCCAGCAGCGTAGGGGCGCAGGCTGAAAAACTGTTTTTT
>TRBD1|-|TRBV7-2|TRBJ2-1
CASSLGPRQGSYEQFF
TGTGCCAGCAGCTTAGGTCCGAGACAGGGTTCCTATGAGCAGTTCTTC
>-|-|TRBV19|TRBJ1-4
CASREATNEKLFF
TGTGCCAGTAGGGAGGCAACTAATGAAAAACTGTTTTTT
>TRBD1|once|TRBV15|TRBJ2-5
CATGGQGQETQYF
TGTGCCACCGGGGGACAGGGGCAAGAGACCCAGTACTTC
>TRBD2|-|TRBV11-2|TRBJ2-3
CASSLVLSGSADTQYF
TGTGCCAGCAGCTTAGTTCTTAGCGGGAGTGCAGATACGCAGTATTTT
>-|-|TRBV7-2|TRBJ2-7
CASSLGGSTYEQYF
TGTGCCAGCAGCTTAGGCGGATCTACCTACGAGCAGTACTTC
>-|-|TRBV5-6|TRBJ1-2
CASSLGTGRGYTF
TGTGCCAGCAGCCTCGGTACAGGCCGGGGCTACACCTTC
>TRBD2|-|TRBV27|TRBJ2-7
CASSLTGLSYEQYF
TGTGCCAGCAGTTTAACGGGACTATCCTACGAGCAGTACTTC
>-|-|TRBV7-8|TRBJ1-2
CASSLAGGGDYGYTF
TGTGCCAGCAGCTTAGCGGGCGGAGGCGACTATGGCTACACCTTC
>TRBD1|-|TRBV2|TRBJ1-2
CASSGGGVGFGYTF
TGTGCCAGCAGTGGAGGGGGCGTGGGGTTTGGCTACACCTTC
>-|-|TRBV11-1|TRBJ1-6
CASSLRQDNSPLHF
TGTGCCAGCAGCTTAAGACAAGATAATTCACCCCTCCACTTT
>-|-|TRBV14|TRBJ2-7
CASSQERDWRAGEQYF
TGTGCCAGCAGCCAAGAGCGGGACTGGAGGGCGGGCGAGCAGTACTTC
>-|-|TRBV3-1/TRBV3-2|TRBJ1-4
CASSRVWGYGDEKLFF
TGTGCCAGCAGCCGAGTATGGGGCTATGGGGATGAAAAACTGTTTTTT
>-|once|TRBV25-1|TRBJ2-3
CASSEYGGGTDTQYF
TGTGCCAGCAGTGAATACGGGGGAGGCACAGATACGCAGTATTTT
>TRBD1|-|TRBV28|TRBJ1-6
CASSLLQGAVSPLHF
TGTGCCAGCAGTTTACTACAGGGGGCAGTTTCACCCCTCCACTTT
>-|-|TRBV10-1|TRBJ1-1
CASSGLEGRAFF
TGCGCCAGCAGTGGACTGGAGGGCAGGGCTTTCTTT
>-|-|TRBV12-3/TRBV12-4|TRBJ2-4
CASRKLAKNIQYF
TGTGCCAGCAGGAAACTAGCCAAAAACATTCAGTACTTC
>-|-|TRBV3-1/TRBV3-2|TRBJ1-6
CASSQDQANSPLHF
TGTGCCAGCAGCCAAGACCAGGCTAATTCACCCCTCCACTTT
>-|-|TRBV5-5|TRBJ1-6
CASGPRQINSPLHF
TGTGCCAGCGGCCCCCGACAGATAAATTCACCCCTCCACTTT
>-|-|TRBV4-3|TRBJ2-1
CASSLSSASDNEQFF
TGCGCCAGCAGCCTAAGTTCCGCTTCGGACAATGAGCAGTTCTTC
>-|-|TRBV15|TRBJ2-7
CATSIAIGTRGEQYF
TGTGCCACCAGCATTGCAATCGGGACTCGAGGGGAGCAGTACTTC
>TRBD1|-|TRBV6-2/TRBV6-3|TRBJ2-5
CASSGQVRETQYF
TGTGCCAGCAGTGGACAGGTCCGAGAGACCCAGTACTTC
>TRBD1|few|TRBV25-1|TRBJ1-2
CASLTGGGGGYTF
TGTGCCAGCCTGACAGGGGGCGGGGGTGGCTACACCTTC
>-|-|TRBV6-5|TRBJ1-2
CASSSSQALGYTF
TGTGCCAGCAGTTCCTCCCAGGCTTTGGGCTACACCTTC
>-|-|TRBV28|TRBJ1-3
CASLSSLGGAGRHSGNTIYF
TGTGCCAGTTTATCCTCCCTCGGTGGTGCGGGACGGCACTCTGGAAACACCATATATTTT
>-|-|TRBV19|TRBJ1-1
CASSTTGLALNTEAFF
TGTGCCAGTAGTACGACAGGCTTAGCCTTGAACACTGAAGCTTTCTTT
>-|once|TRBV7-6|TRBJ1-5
CASSLGTWGNQPQHF
TGTGCCAGCAGCTTAGGGACTTGGGGCAATCAGCCCCAGCATTTT
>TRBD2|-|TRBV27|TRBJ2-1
CASSTSGGLLGGYNEQFF
TGTGCCAGCAGTACTAGCGGGGGCCTCTTGGGGGGATACAATGAGCAGTTCTTC
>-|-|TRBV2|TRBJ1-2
CATKGGYGYTF
TGTGCCACTAAGGGGGGGTATGGCTACACCTTC
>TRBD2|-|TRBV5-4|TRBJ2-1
CASSGRTSGRGNEQFF
TGTGCCAGCAGCGGCCGGACTAGCGGGAGGGGGAATGAGCAGTTCTTC
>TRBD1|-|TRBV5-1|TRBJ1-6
CASSLNTRTGRNNSPLHF
TGCGCCAGCAGCCTAAATACACGGACAGGGCGAAATAATTCACCCCTCCACTTT
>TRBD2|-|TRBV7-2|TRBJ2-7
CASSLQTSGSYEQYF
TGTGCCAGCAGCCTTCAGACTAGCGGGAGCTACGAGCAGTACTTC
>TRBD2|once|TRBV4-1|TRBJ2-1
CASSQAGRLAGFNEQFF
TGCGCCAGCAGCCAAGCTGGACGACTAGCGGGGTTCAATGAGCAGTTCTTC
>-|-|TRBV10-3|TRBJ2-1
CAISPPTYESSYNEQFF
TGTGCCATCAGTCCCCCAACGTACGAGAGCTCCTACAATGAGCAGTTCTTC
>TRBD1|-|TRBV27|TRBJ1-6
CASGTGGWNSPLHF
TGTGCCAGCGGAACAGGGGGCTGGAATTCACCCCTCCACTTT
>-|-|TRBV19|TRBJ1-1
CASSTIMNTEAFF
TGTGCCAGTAGTACTATTATGAACACTGAAGCTTTCTTT
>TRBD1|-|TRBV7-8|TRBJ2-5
CASRLTGQVQETQYF
TGTGCCAGCAGGCTTACGGGACAGGTCCAAGAGACCCAGTACTTC
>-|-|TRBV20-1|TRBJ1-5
CSASRAGNQPQHF
TGCAGTGCTAGTCGGGCGGGGAATCAGCCCCAGCATTTT
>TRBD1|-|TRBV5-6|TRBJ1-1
CASRHTGGRKNTEAFF
TGTGCCAGCAGGCATACAGGGGGTCGGAAGAACACTGAAGCTTTCTTT
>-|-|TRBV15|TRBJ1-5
CATSSTYRQSNQPQHF
TGTGCCACCAGCTCAACATACCGACAGAGTAATCAGCCCCAGCATTTT
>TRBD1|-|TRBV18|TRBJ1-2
CASSPLPPGQGAYGYTF
TGTGCCAGCTCACCACTTCCTCCGGGACAGGGGGCCTATGGCTACACCTTC
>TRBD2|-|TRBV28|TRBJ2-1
CASSLPGTSGYYNEQFF
TGTGCCAGCAGTTTACCCGGGACTAGCGGCTACTACAATGAGCAGTTCTTC
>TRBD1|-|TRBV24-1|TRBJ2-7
CATEGQGGSEQYF
TGTGCCACCGAAGGACAGGGGGGGAGCGAGCAGTACTTC